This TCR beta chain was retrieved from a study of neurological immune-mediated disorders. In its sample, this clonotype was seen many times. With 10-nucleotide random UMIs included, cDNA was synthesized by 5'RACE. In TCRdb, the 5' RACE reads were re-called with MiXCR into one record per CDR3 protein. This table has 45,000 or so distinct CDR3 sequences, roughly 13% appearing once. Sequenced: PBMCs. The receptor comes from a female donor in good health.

The CDR3 region is CASSPLLAGGTDTQYF. The CDR3 nucleotides are TGTGCCAGCAGTCCTCTTCTAGCGGGGGGCACAGATACGCAGTATTTT. This chain joins TRBV14 and TRBJ2-3; TRBD2 agrees at 10 bases. V shed 6 bases and J 1 base; nucleotides not matched to a gene: 7. The CDR3 has 16 residues. CDR1 is SGHDN and CDR2 is FVKESK in the germline V gene.